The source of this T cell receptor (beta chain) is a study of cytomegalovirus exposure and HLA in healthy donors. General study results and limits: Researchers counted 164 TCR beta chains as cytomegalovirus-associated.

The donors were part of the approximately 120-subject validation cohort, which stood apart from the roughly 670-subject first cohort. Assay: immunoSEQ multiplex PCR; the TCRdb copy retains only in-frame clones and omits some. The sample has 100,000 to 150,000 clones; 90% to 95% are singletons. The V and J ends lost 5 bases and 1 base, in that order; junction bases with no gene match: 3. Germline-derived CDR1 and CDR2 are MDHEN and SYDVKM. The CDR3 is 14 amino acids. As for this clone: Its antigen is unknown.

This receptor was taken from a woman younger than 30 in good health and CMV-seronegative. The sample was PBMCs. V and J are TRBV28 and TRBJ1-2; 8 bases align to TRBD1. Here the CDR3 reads CASSPQGVNYGYTF. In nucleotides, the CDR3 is TGTGCCAGCAGTCCACAGGGGGTTAACTATGGCTACACCTTC.